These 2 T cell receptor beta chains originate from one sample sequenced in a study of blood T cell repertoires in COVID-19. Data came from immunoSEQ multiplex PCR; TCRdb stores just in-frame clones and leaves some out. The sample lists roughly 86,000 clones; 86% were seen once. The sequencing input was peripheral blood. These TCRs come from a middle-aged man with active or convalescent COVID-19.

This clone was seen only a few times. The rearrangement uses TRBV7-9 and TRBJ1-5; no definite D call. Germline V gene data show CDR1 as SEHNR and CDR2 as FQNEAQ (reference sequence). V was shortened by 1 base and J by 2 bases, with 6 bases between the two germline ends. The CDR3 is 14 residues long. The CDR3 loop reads CASSLGEGNQPQHF. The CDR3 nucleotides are TGTGCCAGCAGCTTAGGAGAGGGCAATCAGCCCCAGCATTTT.

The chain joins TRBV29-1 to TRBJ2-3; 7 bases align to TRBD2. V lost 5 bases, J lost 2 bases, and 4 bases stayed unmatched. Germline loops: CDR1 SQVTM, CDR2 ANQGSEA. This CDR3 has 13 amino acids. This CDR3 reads CSVRGVNTDTQYF. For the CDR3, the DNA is TGCAGCGTTCGGGGGGTCAACACAGATACGCAGTATTTT.